This record concerns one TCR beta chain sequence. Antigen specificity is unknown. The entry originates in a study of T cells in localized non-small cell lung cancer. Whole-study findings and limits: Sequencing was restricted to one tumor region; therefore, heterogeneity remains possible.

Measured with immunoSEQ multiplex PCR; TCRdb has only the in-frame clones, and not every one. The profile shows over 20,000 clones, roughly 80% of them singletons. The sequence came from a man aged 40 to 75 with stage III squamous cell lung carcinoma. The starting material was peripheral blood, obtained before any cancer treatment.

The chain's CDR3 is CASSRQSGYTF. Written as DNA, the CDR3 is TGTGCCAGCAGTAGACAGTCGGGCTACACCTTC. The chain links TRBV28 to TRBJ1-2, with D perhaps matching TRBD1 (5 bases). The ends were cut back, 5 bases at V and 8 bases at J, with 9 bases in the middle. This CDR3 has 11 residues. In germline, CDR1 is MDHEN, CDR2 SYDVKM.